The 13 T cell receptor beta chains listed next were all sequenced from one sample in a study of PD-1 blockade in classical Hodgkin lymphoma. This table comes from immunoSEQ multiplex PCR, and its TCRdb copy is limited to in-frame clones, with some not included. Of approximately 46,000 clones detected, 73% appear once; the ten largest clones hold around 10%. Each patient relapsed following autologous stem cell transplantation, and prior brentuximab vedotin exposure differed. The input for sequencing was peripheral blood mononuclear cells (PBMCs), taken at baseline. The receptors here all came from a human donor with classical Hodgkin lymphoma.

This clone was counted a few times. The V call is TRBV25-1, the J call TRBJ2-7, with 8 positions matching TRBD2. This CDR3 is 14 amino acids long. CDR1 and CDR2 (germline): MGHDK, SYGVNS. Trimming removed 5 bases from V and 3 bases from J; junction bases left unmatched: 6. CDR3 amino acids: CASSLAGGGYEQYF. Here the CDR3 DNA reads TGTGCCAGCAGTCTCGCGGGGGGAGGCTACGAGCAGTACTTC.

CDR3 nucleotides: TGTGCCAGCAGTGAAGCCCCAAGTCGCTCCCGCTATGGCTACACCTTC. Translating gives CASSEAPSRSRYGYTF. The chain uses TRBV6-1 and TRBJ1-2; D remains ambiguous. Germline-derived CDR1 and CDR2 are MNHNS and SASEGT. The CDR3 consists of 16 residues. V lost 0 bases and J lost 4, with 15 bases in between.

The CDR3 DNA is TGTGCCAGTAGTATATCCAGCGGGACGGGCAATGAGCAGTTCTTC. Translated, it gives CASSISSGTGNEQFF. The chain joins TRBV19 to TRBJ2-1; 7 bases are a match to TRBD2. From germline, CDR1 is LNHDA and CDR2 SQIVND (reference sequence). The CDR3 has 15 residues. V gave up 2 bases and J gave up 6 bases; unmatched junction bases: 7.

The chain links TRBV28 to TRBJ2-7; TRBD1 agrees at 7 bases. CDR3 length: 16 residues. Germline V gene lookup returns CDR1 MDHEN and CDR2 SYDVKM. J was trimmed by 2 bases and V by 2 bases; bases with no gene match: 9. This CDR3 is CASSLVPRDSTYEQYF. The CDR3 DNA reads TGTGCCAGCAGTTTAGTGCCCCGGGACAGCACCTACGAGCAGTACTTC.

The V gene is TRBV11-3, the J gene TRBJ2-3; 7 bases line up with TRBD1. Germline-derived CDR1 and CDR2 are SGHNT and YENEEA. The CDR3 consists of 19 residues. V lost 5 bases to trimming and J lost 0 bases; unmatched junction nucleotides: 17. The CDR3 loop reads CASSPWTGVLYSSTDTQYF. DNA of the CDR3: TGTGCCAGCAGCCCGTGGACAGGCGTCCTTTACTCTAGCACAGATACGCAGTATTTT. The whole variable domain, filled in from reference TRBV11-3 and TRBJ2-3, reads EAGVVQSPRYKIIEKKQPVAFWCNPISGHNTLYWYLQNLGQGPELLIRYENEEAVDDSQLPKDRFSAERLKGVDSTLKIQPAELGDSAVYLCASSPWTGVLYSSTDTQYFGPGTRLTVL.

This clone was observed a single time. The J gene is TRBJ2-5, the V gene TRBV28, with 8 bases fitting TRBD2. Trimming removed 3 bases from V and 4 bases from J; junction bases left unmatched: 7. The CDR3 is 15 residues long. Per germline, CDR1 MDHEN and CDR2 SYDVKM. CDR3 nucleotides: TGTGCCAGCAGTTTCATCGGTCGGGGGGGAGAGACCCAGTACTTC. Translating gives CASSFIGRGGETQYF.

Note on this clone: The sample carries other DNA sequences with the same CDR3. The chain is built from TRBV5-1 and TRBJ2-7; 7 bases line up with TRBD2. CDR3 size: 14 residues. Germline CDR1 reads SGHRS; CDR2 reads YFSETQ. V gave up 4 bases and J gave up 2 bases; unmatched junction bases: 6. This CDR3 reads CASSPWEGAYEQYF. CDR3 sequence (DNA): TGCGCCAGCAGCCCTTGGGAGGGAGCCTACGAGCAGTACTTC.

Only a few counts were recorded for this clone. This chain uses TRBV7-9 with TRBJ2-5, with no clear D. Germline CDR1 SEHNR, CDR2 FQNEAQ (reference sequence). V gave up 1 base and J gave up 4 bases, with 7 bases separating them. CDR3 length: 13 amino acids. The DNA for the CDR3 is TGTGCCAGCAGCTTAGACGGACCAGAGACCCAGTACTTC. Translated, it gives CASSLDGPETQYF. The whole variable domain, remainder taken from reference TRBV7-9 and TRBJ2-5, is DTGVSQNPRHKITKRGQNVTFRCDPISEHNRLYWYRQTLGQGPEFLTYFQNEAQLEKSRLLSDRFSAERPKGSFSTLEIQRTEQGDSAMYLCASSLDGPETQYFGPGTRLLVL.

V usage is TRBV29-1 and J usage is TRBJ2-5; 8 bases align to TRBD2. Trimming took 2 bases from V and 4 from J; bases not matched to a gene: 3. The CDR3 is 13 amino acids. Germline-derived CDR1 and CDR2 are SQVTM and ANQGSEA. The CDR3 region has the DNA TGCAGCGTTGAAACGCTAGCGGGAGAGACCCAGTACTTC. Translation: CSVETLAGETQYF.

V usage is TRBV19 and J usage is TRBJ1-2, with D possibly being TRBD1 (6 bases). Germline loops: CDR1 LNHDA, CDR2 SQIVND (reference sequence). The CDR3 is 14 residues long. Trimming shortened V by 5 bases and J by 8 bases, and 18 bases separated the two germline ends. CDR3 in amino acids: CASSLEQGAYGYTF. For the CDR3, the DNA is TGTGCCAGTAGTTTGGAACAGGGTGCGTACGGCTACACCTTC.

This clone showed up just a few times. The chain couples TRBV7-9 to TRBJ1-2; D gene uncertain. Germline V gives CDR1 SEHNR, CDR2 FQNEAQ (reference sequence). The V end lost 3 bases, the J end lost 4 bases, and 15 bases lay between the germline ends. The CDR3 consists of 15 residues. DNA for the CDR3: TGTGCCAGCAGCTTCAGCGGAGTCCCGACCTATGGCTACACCTTC. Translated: CASSFSGVPTYGYTF. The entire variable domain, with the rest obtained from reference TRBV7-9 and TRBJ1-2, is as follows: DTGVSQNPRHKITKRGQNVTFRCDPISEHNRLYWYRQTLGQGPEFLTYFQNEAQLEKSRLLSDRFSAERPKGSFSTLEIQRTEQGDSAMYLCASSFSGVPTYGYTFGSGTRLTVV.

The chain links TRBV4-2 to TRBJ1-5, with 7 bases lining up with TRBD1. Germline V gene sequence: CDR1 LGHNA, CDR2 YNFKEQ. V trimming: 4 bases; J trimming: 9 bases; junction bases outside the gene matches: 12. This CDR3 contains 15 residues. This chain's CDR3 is CASSRDGQAFGPQHF. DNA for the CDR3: TGTGCCAGCAGCCGAGACGGACAGGCCTTTGGGCCCCAGCATTTT.

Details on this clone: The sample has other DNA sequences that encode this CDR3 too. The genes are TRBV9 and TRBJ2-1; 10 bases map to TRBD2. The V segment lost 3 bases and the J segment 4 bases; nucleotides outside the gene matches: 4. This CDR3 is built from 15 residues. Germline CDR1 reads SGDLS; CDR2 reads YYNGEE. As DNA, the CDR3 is TGTGCCAGCAGCGGATTAGCGGGGGGATACAATGAGCAGTTCTTC. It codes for CASSGLAGGYNEQFF.